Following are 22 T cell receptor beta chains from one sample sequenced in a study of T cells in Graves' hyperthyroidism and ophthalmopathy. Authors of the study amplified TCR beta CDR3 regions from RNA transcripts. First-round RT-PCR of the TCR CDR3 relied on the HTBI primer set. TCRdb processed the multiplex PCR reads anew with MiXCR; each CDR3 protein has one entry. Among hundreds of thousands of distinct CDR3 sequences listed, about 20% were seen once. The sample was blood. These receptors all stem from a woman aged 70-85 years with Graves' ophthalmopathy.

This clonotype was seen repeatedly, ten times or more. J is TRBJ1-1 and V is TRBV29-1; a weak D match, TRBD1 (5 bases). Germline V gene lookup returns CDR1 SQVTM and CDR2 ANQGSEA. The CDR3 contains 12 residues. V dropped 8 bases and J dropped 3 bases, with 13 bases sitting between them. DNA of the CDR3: TGCAGCACGGAGGGGTTGGACACTGAAGCTTTCTTT. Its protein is CSTEGLDTEAFF. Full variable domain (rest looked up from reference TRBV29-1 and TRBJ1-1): SAVISQKPSRDICQRGTSLTIQCQVDSQVTMMFWYRQQPGQSLTLIATANQGSEATYESGFVIDKFPISRPNLTFSTLTVSNMSPEDSSIYLCSTEGLDTEAFFGQGTRLTVV.

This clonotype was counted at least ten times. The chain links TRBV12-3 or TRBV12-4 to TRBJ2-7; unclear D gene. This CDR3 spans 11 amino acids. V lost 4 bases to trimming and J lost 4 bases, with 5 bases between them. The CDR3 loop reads CASSYQYEQYF. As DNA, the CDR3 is TGTGCCAGCAGTTACCAATACGAGCAGTACTTC.

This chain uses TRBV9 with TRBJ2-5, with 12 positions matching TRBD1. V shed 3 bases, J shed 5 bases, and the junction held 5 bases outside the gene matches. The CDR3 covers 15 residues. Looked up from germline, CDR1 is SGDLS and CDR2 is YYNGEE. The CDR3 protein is CASSARDRGLETQYF. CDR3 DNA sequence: TGTGCCAGCAGCGCCCGGGACAGGGGGCTTGAGACCCAGTACTTC. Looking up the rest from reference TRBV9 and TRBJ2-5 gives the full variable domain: DSGVTQTPKHLITATGQRVTLRCSPRSGDLSVYWYQQSLDQGLQFLIQYYNGEERAKGNILERFSAQQFPDLHSELNLSSLELGDSALYFCASSARDRGLETQYFGPGTRLLVL.

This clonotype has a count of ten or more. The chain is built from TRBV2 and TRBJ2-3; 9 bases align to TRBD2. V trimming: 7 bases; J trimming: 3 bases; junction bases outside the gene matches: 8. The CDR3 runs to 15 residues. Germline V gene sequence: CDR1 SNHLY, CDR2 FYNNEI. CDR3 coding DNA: TGTGCCAGCACCATTAGCGGGAGAGTAACAGATACGCAGTATTTT. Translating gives CASTISGRVTDTQYF.

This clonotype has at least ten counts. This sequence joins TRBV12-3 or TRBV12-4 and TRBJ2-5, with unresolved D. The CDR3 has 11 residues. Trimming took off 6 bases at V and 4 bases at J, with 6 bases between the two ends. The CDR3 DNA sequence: TGTGCCAGCAGCCAGACAGAGACCCAGTACTTC. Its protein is CASSQTETQYF.

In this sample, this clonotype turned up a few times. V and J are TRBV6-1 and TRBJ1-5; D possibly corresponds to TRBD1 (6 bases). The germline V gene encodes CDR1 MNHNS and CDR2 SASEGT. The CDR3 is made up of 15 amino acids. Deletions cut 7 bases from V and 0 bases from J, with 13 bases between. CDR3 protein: CASTLQGFSNQPQHF. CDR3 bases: TGTGCCAGCACCCTACAGGGTTTTAGCAATCAGCCCCAGCATTTT.

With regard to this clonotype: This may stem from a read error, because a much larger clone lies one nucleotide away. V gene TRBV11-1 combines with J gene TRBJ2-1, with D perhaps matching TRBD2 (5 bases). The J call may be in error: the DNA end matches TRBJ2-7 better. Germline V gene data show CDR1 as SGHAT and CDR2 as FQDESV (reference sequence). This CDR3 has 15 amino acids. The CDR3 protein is CASSLGLRGRNEQYF. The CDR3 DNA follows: TGTGCCAGCAGCTTAGGGTTACGGGGTCGCAATGAGCAGTACTTC.

The CDR3 protein is CASSLRVPVGGGEDYEQYF. CDR3 sequence (DNA): TGTGCCAGCAGCTTACGCGTCCCCGTGGGAGGGGGCGAAGACTACGAGCAGTACTTC. V is TRBV7-9 and J is TRBJ2-7; the D gene could be TRBD1 or TRBD2 (7 bases each). The germline CDR1 and CDR2 sequences are SEHNR and FQNEAQ (reference sequence). This CDR3 comprises 19 residues. Trimming removed 2 bases from V and 3 bases from J, with 26 bases in between.

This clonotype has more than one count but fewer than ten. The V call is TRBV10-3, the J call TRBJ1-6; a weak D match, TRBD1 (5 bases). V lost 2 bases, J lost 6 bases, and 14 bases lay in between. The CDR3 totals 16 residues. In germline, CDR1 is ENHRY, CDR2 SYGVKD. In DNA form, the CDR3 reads TGTGCCATCAGTGAGCAGGGTTCCCTTGGTAATTCACCCCTCCACTTT. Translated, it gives CAISEQGSLGNSPLHF.

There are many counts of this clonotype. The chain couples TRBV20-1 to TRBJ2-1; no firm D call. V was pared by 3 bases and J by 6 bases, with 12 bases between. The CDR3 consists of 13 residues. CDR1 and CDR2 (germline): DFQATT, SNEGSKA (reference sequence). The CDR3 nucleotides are TGCAGTGCTAGTGGGCTAGTTAGCAATGAGCAGTTCTTC. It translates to CSASGLVSNEQFF.

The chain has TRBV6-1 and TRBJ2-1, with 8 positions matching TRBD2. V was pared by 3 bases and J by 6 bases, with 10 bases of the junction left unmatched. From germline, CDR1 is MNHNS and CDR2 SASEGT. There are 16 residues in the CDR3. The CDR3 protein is CASSDIAGTLPNEQFF. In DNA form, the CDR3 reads TGTGCCAGCAGTGATATAGCGGGGACTCTACCCAATGAGCAGTTCTTC.

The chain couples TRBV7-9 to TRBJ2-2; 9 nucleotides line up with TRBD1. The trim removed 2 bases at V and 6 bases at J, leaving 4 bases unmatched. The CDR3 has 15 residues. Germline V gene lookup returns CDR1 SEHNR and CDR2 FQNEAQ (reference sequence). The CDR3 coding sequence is TGTGCCAGCAGCTTATTGGGACAGGGCCCCGGGGAGCTGTTTTTT. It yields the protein CASSLLGQGPGELFF.

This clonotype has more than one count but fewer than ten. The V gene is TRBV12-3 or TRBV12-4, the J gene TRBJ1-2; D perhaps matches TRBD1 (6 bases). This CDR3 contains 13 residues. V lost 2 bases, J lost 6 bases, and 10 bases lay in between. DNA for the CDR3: TGTGCCAGCAGTTTAACAGGGCGGGATGGCTACACCTTC. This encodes CASSLTGRDGYTF.

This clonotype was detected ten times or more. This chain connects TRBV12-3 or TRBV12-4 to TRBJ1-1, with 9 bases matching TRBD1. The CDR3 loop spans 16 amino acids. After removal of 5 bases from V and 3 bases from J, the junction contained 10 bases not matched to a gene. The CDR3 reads CASSLRQGVKDTEAFF. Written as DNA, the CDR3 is TGTGCCAGCAGTCTTCGACAGGGGGTAAAGGACACTGAAGCTTTCTTT.

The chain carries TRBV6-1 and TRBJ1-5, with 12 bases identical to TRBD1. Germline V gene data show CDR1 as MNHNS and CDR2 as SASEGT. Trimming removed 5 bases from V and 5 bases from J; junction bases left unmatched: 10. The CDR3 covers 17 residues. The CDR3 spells CASSLPGQGAGYQPQHF. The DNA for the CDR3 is TGTGCCAGCAGTTTACCGGGACAGGGGGCTGGTTATCAGCCCCAGCATTTT.

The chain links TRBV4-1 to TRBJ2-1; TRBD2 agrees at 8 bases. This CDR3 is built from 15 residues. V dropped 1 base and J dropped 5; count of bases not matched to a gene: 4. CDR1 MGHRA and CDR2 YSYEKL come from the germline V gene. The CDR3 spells CASSQVGLANNEQFF. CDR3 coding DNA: TGCGCCAGCAGCCAAGTAGGACTAGCCAACAATGAGCAGTTCTTC.

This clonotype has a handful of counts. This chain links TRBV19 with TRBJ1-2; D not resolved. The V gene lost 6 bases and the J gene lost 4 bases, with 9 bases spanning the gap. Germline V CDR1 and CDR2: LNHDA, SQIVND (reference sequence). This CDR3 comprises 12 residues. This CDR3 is CASSGLSYGYTF. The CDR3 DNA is TGTGCCAGTAGCGGATTATCCTATGGCTACACCTTC.

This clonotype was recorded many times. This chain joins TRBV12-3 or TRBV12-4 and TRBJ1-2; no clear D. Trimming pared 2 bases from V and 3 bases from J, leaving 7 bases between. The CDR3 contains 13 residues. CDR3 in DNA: TGTGCCAGCAGTTTAACCGGACACTATGGCTACACCTTC. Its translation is CASSLTGHYGYTF.

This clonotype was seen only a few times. The CDR3 region is CASTKAGGSDTQYF. CDR3 sequence (DNA): TGTGCCAGCACCAAAGCGGGAGGTTCAGATACGCAGTATTTT. The chain joins TRBV6-1 to TRBJ2-3, with 9 nucleotides matching TRBD2. CDR1 is MNHNS, CDR2 SASEGT, per germline. After removal of 7 bases from V and 4 bases from J, the junction contained 6 bases not matched to a gene. The CDR3 runs 14 residues.

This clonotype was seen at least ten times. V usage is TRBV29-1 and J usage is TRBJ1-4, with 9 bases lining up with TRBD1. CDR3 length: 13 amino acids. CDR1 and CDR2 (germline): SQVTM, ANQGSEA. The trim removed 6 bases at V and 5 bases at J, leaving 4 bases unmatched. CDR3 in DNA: TGCAGCGTGGGAGGACAGGGGAATGAAAAACTGTTTTTT. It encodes CSVGGQGNEKLFF.

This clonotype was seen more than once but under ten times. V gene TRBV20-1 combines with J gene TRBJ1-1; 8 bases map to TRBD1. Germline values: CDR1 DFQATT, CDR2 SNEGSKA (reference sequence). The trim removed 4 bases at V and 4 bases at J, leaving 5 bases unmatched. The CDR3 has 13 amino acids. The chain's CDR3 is CSATQGVVTEAFF. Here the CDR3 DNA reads TGCAGTGCTACACAGGGGGTGGTCACTGAAGCTTTCTTT.

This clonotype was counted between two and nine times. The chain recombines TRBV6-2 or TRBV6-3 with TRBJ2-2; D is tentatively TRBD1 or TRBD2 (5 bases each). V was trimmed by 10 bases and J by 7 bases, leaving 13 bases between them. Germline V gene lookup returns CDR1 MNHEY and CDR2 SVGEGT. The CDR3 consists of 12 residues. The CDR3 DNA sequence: TGTGCCACCAAGTGGGACGGCGGGGAGCTGTTTTTT. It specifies CATKWDGGELFF.